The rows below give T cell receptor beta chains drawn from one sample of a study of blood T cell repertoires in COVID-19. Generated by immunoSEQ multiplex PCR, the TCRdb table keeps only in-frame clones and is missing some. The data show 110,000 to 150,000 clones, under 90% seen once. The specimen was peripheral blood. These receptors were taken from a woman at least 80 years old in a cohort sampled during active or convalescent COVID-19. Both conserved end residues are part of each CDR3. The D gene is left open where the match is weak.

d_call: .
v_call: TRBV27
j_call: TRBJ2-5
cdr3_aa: CASSLATGYGQETQYF
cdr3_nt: TGTGCCAGCAGTTTGGCTACAGGCTACGGCCAAGAGACCCAGTACTTC

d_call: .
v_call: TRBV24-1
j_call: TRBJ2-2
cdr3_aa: CATSGTTNTGELFF
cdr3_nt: TGTGCCACCTCCGGGACAACGAACACCGGGGAGCTGTTTTTT

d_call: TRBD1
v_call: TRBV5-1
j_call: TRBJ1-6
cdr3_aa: CASSQGVGNSPLHF
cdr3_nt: TGCGCCAGCAGCCAGGGGGTGGGGAATTCACCCCTCCACTTT

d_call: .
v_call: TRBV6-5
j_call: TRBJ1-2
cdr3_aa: CASNPRPLLNYGYTF
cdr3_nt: TGTGCCAGCAACCCTAGACCGCTCCTAAACTATGGCTACACCTTC

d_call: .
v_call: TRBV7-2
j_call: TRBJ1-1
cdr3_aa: CASSLKGDTEAFF
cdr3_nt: TGTGCCAGCAGCTTAAAAGGAGACACTGAAGCTTTCTTT

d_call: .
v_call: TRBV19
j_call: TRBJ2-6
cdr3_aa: CASSLLPGLANVLTF
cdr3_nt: TGTGCCAGTAGTTTGCTACCAGGGTTAGCCAACGTCCTGACTTTC

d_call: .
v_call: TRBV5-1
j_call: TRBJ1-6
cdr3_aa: CASSLGGGNSPLHF
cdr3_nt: TGCGCCAGCAGCTTGGGAGGGGGAAATTCACCCCTCCACTTT

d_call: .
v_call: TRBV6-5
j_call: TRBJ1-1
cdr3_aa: CASHFQGNTEAFF
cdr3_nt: TGTGCCAGCCATTTCCAGGGGAACACTGAAGCTTTCTTT

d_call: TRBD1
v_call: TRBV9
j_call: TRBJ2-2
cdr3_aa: CASSALGTGGRKYTGELFF
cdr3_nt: TGTGCCAGCAGCGCACTCGGGACAGGGGGCCGGAAATACACCGGGGAGCTGTTTTTT

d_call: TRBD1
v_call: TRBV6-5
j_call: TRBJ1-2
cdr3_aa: CASSYEQGADYGYTF
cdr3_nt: TGTGCCAGCAGTTACGAGCAGGGGGCGGACTATGGCTACACCTTC

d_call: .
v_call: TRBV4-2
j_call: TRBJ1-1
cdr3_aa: CASSLSSGNTEAFF
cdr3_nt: TGTGCCAGCAGCCTATCCTCAGGGAACACTGAAGCTTTCTTT

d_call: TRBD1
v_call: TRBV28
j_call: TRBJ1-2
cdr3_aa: CASSMTQGGTNYGYTF
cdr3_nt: TGTGCCAGCAGCATGACCCAGGGGGGAACTAACTATGGCTACACCTTC

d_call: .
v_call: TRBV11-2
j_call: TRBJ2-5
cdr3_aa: CASSLGLGGAQETQYF
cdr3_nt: TGTGCCAGCAGCTTAGGGTTGGGGGGGGCCCAAGAGACCCAGTACTTC